Presented here are 28 T cell receptor beta chains from one specimen sequenced in a study of shared clonotypes between healthy human individuals. The protocol was immunoSEQ multiplex PCR, while the TCRdb copy is restricted to in-frame clones and leaves out a portion. Among about 710,000 clones, approximately 72% were seen once, and the ten largest hold around 1.7%. Sequencing was carried out using memory CD4+ T cells sorted from blood. Specified subset: CD45RA-negative fraction. These receptors originate from a woman aged 30 to 39 in good health.

Only one count was recorded for this clone. The V gene is TRBV2, the J gene TRBJ2-3; 10 nucleotides match TRBD2. V trimming: 5 bases; J trimming: 4 bases; junction bases outside the gene matches: 6. Per germline, CDR1 SNHLY and CDR2 FYNNEI. The CDR3 totals 15 residues. The CDR3 sequence is CASSSLAGDADTQYF. The CDR3 DNA reads as TGTGCCAGCAGTTCCCTAGCGGGAGATGCAGATACGCAGTATTTT.

The chain is built from TRBV20-1 and TRBJ2-7; D not certain. In germline, CDR1 is DFQATT, CDR2 SNEGSKA (reference sequence). The CDR3 length is 11 residues. V gave up 4 bases and J gave up 4 bases, with 8 bases separating them. The CDR3 sequence: CSANRRYEQYF. CDR3 DNA: TGCAGTGCTAACCGACGGTACGAGCAGTACTTC.

The rearrangement links TRBV5-1 to TRBJ1-2; D remains ambiguous. V gave up 2 bases and J gave up 5 bases, with 10 bases separating them. This CDR3 contains 13 residues. CDR1 and CDR2 from the germline V gene are SGHRS and YFSETQ. In nucleotides, the CDR3 is TGCGCCAGCAGCTTTTACGGGGAGTATGGCTACACCTTC. It encodes CASSFYGEYGYTF. Full variable domain (remainder filled in from reference TRBV5-1 and TRBJ1-2): KAGVTQTPRYLIKTRGQQVTLSCSPISGHRSVSWYQQTPGQGLQFLFEYFSETQRNKGNFPGRFSGRQFSNSRSEMNVSTLELGDSALYLCASSFYGEYGYTFGSGTRLTVV.

About this clone itself: This sample includes further DNA sequences coding for the same CDR3. The chain combines TRBV7-9 with TRBJ2-2, with D uncertain. This CDR3 comprises 12 residues. Trimming stripped 5 bases from V and 3 bases from J, with 4 bases between. Germline loops: CDR1 SEHNR, CDR2 FQNEAQ (reference sequence). As DNA, the CDR3 is TGTGCCAGCAGCCGGGACACCGGGGAGCTGTTTTTT. This codes for CASSRDTGELFF.

This clone was observed a single time. The rearrangement links TRBV27 to TRBJ2-1; tentatively, D is TRBD2 (6 bases). CDR1 MNHEY and CDR2 SMNVEV come from the germline V gene (reference sequence). Trimming removed 6 bases at V and 0 bases at J, with 9 bases between. The length of the CDR3 is 14 residues. The chain's CDR3 is CASSPGGSYNEQFF. The CDR3, as DNA: TGTGCCAGCAGCCCCGGGGGCTCCTACAATGAGCAGTTCTTC.

The chain carries TRBV19 and TRBJ2-4; 9 bases map to TRBD2. The J segment lost 2 bases and the V segment lost 5 bases, leaving 7 bases of the junction unmatched. The germline gives CDR1 LNHDA, CDR2 SQIVND (reference sequence). This CDR3 has 16 amino acids. This chain's CDR3 is CASSEGTSRSKNIQYF. In DNA form, the CDR3 reads TGTGCCAGTAGTGAGGGGACTAGCCGCTCCAAAAACATTCAGTACTTC.

With regard to this clone: A single base separates this from a much larger clone, so it may be a read error. V usage is TRBV6-1 and J usage is TRBJ2-7, with D perhaps TRBD1 (7 bases). CDR3 length: 14 residues. Germline values: CDR1 MNHNS, CDR2 SASEGT. The V end lost 4 bases, the J end lost 2 bases, and 12 bases lay between the germline ends. In DNA form, the CDR3 reads TGTGCCAGCAGTGGGGGGGACAGAGCCTACGAGCAGTACTTC. Its translation is CASSGGDRAYEQYF.

The J gene is TRBJ2-1, the V gene TRBV4-2; no clear D. Trimming pared 0 bases from V and 10 bases from J, leaving 16 bases between. Germline V gene sequence: CDR1 LGHNA, CDR2 YNFKEQ. The CDR3 consists of 15 residues. CDR3 region: CASSQDLSGLWEQFF. DNA of the CDR3: TGTGCCAGCAGCCAAGATCTCTCCGGGCTTTGGGAGCAGTTCTTC.

The chain carries TRBV19 and TRBJ2-2, with 11 bases that match TRBD1. There are 16 residues in the CDR3. CDR1 LNHDA and CDR2 SQIVND come from the germline V gene (reference sequence). The J segment lost 7 bases and the V segment lost 2 bases, leaving 6 bases of the junction unmatched. CDR3 region: CASSILGQGVIGELFF. CDR3 DNA sequence: TGTGCCAGTAGTATATTGGGACAGGGGGTTATCGGGGAGCTGTTTTTT.

J is TRBJ2-7 and V is TRBV7-8; D gene unclear. Germline CDR1 and CDR2: SGHVS and FQNEAQ. The CDR3 runs 15 residues. V was clipped by 3 bases and J by 3 bases, with 15 bases between them. Here the CDR3 reads CASSLVVGSIYEQYF. The CDR3 coding sequence is TGTGCCAGCAGCTTGGTCGTTGGATCGATCTACGAGCAGTACTTC.

J is TRBJ2-7 and V is TRBV7-8; D gene uncertain. Trimming pared 5 bases from V and 4 bases from J, leaving 9 bases between. Germline V lookup: CDR1 SGHVS, CDR2 FQNEAQ. The CDR3 consists of 12 residues. The CDR3 DNA follows: TGTGCCAGCAGCCCAAATATGTACGAGCAGTACTTC. It is translated as CASSPNMYEQYF.

The chain joins TRBV12-5 to TRBJ2-2, with 16 positions matching TRBD2. V shed 0 bases, J shed 6 bases, and the junction held 16 bases outside the gene matches. From germline, CDR1 is LGHNT and CDR2 FRNRAP. This CDR3 has 22 amino acids. The CDR3 protein is CASGLVEGTGTSGRAFAGELFF. CDR3 bases: TGTGCTAGTGGTTTGGTAGAGGGGACCGGGACTAGCGGGAGGGCCTTCGCCGGGGAGCTGTTTTTT.

The chain combines TRBV28 with TRBJ2-3, with D uncertain. V lost 6 bases, J lost 4 bases, and 11 bases lay in between. Germline V gene data show CDR1 as MDHEN and CDR2 as SYDVKM. This CDR3 spans 13 amino acids. This CDR3 reads CASRTPGADTQYF. The CDR3 nucleotides read TGTGCCAGCAGGACTCCGGGCGCAGATACGCAGTATTTT.

V is TRBV11-2 and J is TRBJ2-7; TRBD2 matches at 15 bases. The junction had 16 bases not matched to a gene; V was cut back by 5 bases and J by 5 bases. This CDR3 region has 19 residues. CDR1 SGHAT and CDR2 FQNNGV come from the germline V gene. CDR3 coding DNA: TGTGCCAGCAGCCATCCACCGGGACTAGCGGGAGGTGGGGTTAACGAGCAGTACTTC. Translating it yields CASSHPPGLAGGGVNEQYF.

This chain's CDR3 is CAISEAGTGGAGPYEQYF. For the CDR3, the DNA is TGTGCCATCAGTGAAGCCGGGACAGGGGGCGCGGGGCCCTACGAGCAGTACTTC. The chain employs TRBV10-3 and TRBJ2-7, with 12 bases identical to TRBD1. J was trimmed by 2 bases and V by 3 bases; bases with no gene match: 11. Germline V gene sequence: CDR1 ENHRY, CDR2 SYGVKD. The CDR3 consists of 18 residues.

This clone turned up a few times. The V call is TRBV2, the J call TRBJ2-3, with TRBD2 matching 7 bases. The CDR3 is 14 amino acids. Germline CDR1 is SNHLY and CDR2 is FYNNEI. Losses at the gene ends were 7 bases for V and 8 bases for J; bases not matched to a gene: 12. CDR3 sequence: CASNGGGQGGTQYF. The CDR3 DNA reads TGTGCCAGCAACGGGGGAGGGCAAGGAGGTACGCAGTATTTT.

V gene TRBV28 combines with J gene TRBJ2-4; D not certain. Trimming shortened V by 3 bases and J by 0 bases, and 12 bases separated the two germline ends. Germline CDR1 reads MDHEN; CDR2 reads SYDVKM. This CDR3 spans 16 amino acids. The CDR3 sequence is CASSLGPGLAKNIQYF. The CDR3 region has the DNA TGTGCCAGCAGTTTGGGTCCCGGTTTAGCCAAAAACATTCAGTACTTC.

This clone has just a few counts. The rearrangement links TRBV7-9 to TRBJ2-1; D not resolved. Trimming took off 4 bases at V and 7 bases at J, with 14 bases between the two ends. The CDR3 has 14 residues. The germline V gene encodes CDR1 SEHNR and CDR2 FQNEAQ (reference sequence). CDR3 protein: CASSSTQLGNEQFF. In nucleotides, the CDR3 is TGTGCCAGCAGCTCGACTCAACTGGGTAATGAGCAGTTCTTC. The full variable domain, with the rest looked up from reference TRBV7-9 and TRBJ2-1, is DTGVSQNPRHKITKRGQNVTFRCDPISEHNRLYWYRQTLGQGPEFLTYFQNEAQLEKSRLLSDRFSAERPKGSFSTLEIQRTEQGDSAMYLCASSSTQLGNEQFFGPGTRLTVL.

This clone was observed once. The V gene is TRBV6-4, the J gene TRBJ2-1, with 10 bases lining up with TRBD2. The CDR3 loop spans 16 amino acids. V lost 2 bases, J lost 3 bases, and 4 bases stayed unmatched. The V gene's germline CDR1 is MRHNA and CDR2 SNTAGT. CDR3 sequence: CASSDKLAGLYNEQFF. The DNA of the CDR3 is TGTGCCAGCAGTGACAAACTAGCGGGACTCTACAATGAGCAGTTCTTC.

This rearrangement joins TRBV7-2 to TRBJ2-1, with 9 nucleotides matching TRBD2. The germline V gene encodes CDR1 SGHTA and CDR2 FQGNSA. The CDR3 is made up of 17 amino acids. Germline trimming cut 8 bases from V and 4 bases from J; bases unmatched to any gene: 15. This CDR3 reads CASQRKTLAGHYNEQFF. The CDR3 nucleotides read TGTGCCAGCCAAAGAAAGACTCTAGCGGGGCATTACAATGAGCAGTTCTTC.

The table lists this clone with a count of one. Written as DNA, the CDR3 is TGTGCCACCCGTTCCCGGGACACCGCGGCTAATGAAAAACTGTTTTTT. Protein sequence: CATRSRDTAANEKLFF. The gene calls are TRBV19 and TRBJ1-4; D possibly corresponds to TRBD1 (6 bases). The CDR3 extends over 16 amino acids. V was trimmed by 10 bases and J by 3 bases, leaving 21 bases between them. Germline V CDR1 and CDR2: LNHDA, SQIVND (reference sequence).

The CDR3 DNA sequence: TGTGCCAGCAAAGGGACTTTGGGCTCCTACAATGAGCAGTTCTTC. Amino acids: CASKGTLGSYNEQFF. The chain is built from TRBV28 and TRBJ2-1; the D gene is possibly TRBD2 (6 bases). Germline V gene lookup returns CDR1 MDHEN and CDR2 SYDVKM. The CDR3 is 15 amino acids. V lost 7 bases, J lost 0 bases, and 13 bases lay in between.

The genes are TRBV18 and TRBJ1-4; D is uncertain. CDR3 length: 15 residues. The V end was cut by 0 bases, the J end by 5 bases, with 10 bases between. Germline CDR1 and CDR2: KGHSH and LQKENI. DNA for the CDR3: TGTGCCAGCTCACCACCAGGGTCTCTGAATGAAAAACTGTTTTTT. It yields the protein CASSPPGSLNEKLFF.

The chain employs TRBV4-1 and TRBJ1-3, with D uncertain. V gave up 3 bases and J gave up 8 bases, with 17 bases separating them. CDR1 and CDR2 from the germline V gene are MGHRA and YSYEKL. This CDR3 is 15 amino acids long. The CDR3 is CASSQPRKGRDTIYF. In DNA, the CDR3 is TGCGCCAGCAGCCAGCCGCGGAAGGGTCGAGACACCATATATTTT.

The V call is TRBV10-1, the J call TRBJ1-4; the match to TRBD1 covers 11 bases. Germline loops: CDR1 WNHNN, CDR2 SYGVQD (reference sequence). This CDR3 contains 19 residues. The V segment lost 2 bases and the J segment 0 bases; nucleotides outside the gene matches: 8. The CDR3 here is CASSEPPGQGVATNEKLFF. DNA for the CDR3: TGCGCCAGCAGTGAGCCGCCGGGACAGGGGGTTGCAACTAATGAAAAACTGTTTTTT.

This clone was detected many times. In the same sample, other DNA sequences code for this CDR3. V and J are TRBV6-1 and TRBJ2-6; D unresolved. The V gene lost 3 bases and the J gene lost 1 base, with 4 bases spanning the gap. The CDR3 spans 14 residues. Per germline, CDR1 MNHNS and CDR2 SASEGT. The CDR3 region has the DNA TGTGCCAGCAGTGAGGGATCTGGGGCCAACGTCCTGACTTTC. It is translated as CASSEGSGANVLTF.

V gene TRBV27 combines with J gene TRBJ1-4; 7 nucleotides align to TRBD1. The germline CDR1 and CDR2 sequences are MNHEY and SMNVEV (reference sequence). The CDR3 runs 17 residues. V lost 4 bases, J lost 6 bases, and 14 bases stayed unmatched. The CDR3 region has the DNA TGTGCCAGCAGTTCCCTCCCACCGACAGGGTTGGATGAAAAACTGTTTTTT. The encoded protein is CASSSLPPTGLDEKLFF.

The chain joins TRBV19 to TRBJ2-5; no firm D call. CDR3 length: 13 amino acids. V lost 4 bases and J 3 bases, leaving 9 bases between the germline ends. The germline V gene encodes CDR1 LNHDA and CDR2 SQIVND (reference sequence). In DNA form, the CDR3 reads TGTGCCAGTAGTAGATCCAGAGAAGAGACCCAGTACTTC. Its translation: CASSRSREETQYF.